The source of this T cell receptor (beta chain) is a study of cytomegalovirus exposure and HLA in healthy donors. The PCR employed 60 Vbeta primers together with 13 Jbeta primers. Using immunoSEQ multiplex PCR, the repertoire was profiled, and TCRdb retains in-frame clones only, with some absent. The sample shows about 60,000 clones, around two thirds of them seen only once. Donors were ostensibly healthy at sampling, although undocumented immune exposures were probable. Germline CDR1 and CDR2: ENHRY and SYGVKD. The CDR3 runs to 15 residues. V trimming: 0 bases; J trimming: 8 bases; junction bases outside the gene matches: 6.

J is TRBJ2-1 and V is TRBV10-3, with 8 positions matching TRBD1. This clonotype was obtained from a woman aged 60-75 years in good health and CMV-seropositive. Sequencing was performed on PBMCs. The CDR3 reads CAISESRGRNDEQFF. The CDR3 region has the DNA TGTGCCATCAGTGAGTCCAGGGGGCGTAACGATGAGCAGTTCTTC.